Presented here are 29 T cell receptor beta chains from one specimen sequenced in a study of beta chain features in type 1 diabetes (dated by TCRdb to 2017 to 2018). Overall study results and their limits: A moderate but significant shortening of TCRB CDR3 length was observed in type 1 diabetes patients in all four CD4+ subsets.

The protocol used for the library was the immunoSEQ multiplex PCR assay. The entire amount of isolated RNA was reverse transcribed using the High Capacity cDNA Reverse Transcription Kit, so the sequenced TCRB transcripts were expressed ones. Imported from immuneACCESS, the table was reduced by TCRdb to in-frame sequences with V and J called. These copies leave out some clones; in studies compared against another copy, an unresolved V gene accounts for under half, and the cause of the remainder is not known. The sample contains about 120,000 clones, 15% to 20% of them found a single time. The ten largest clones represent 2% to 3% of the sample. What these receptors recognize is not known. The sequenced sample was central memory CD4+ T cells from blood. These TCRs come from a man aged 18 to 35 with type 1 diabetes.

V is TRBV18 and J is TRBJ2-3; D unresolved. The CDR3 runs to 13 residues. Per the germline V gene, CDR1 is KGHSH and CDR2 is LQKENI. Trimming took 2 bases from V and 3 from J, leaving 6 bases between them. Written as DNA, the CDR3 is TGTGCCAGCTCACCAGGGCAGACAGATACGCAGTATTTT. Translated: CASSPGQTDTQYF.

The chain employs TRBV28 and TRBJ2-5; 9 nucleotides match TRBD2. CDR1 is MDHEN and CDR2 is SYDVKM in the germline V gene. The CDR3 sequence is 16 residues long. J was trimmed by 0 bases and V by 5 bases; bases with no gene match: 7. The DNA for the CDR3 is TGTGCCAGCAGTCTAGGGGCTAGCGGGGACCAAGAGACCCAGTACTTC. Translated: CASSLGASGDQETQYF. The complete variable domain, with remaining parts taken from reference TRBV28 and TRBJ2-5, reads DVKVTQSSRYLVKRTGEKVFLECVQDMDHENMFWYRQDPGLGLRLIYFSYDVKMKEKGDIPEGYSVSREKKERFSLILESASTNQTSMYLCASSLGASGDQETQYFGPGTRLLVL.

The rearrangement links TRBV5-1 to TRBJ2-4, with 8 bases aligning to TRBD2. Germline-derived CDR1 and CDR2 are SGHRS and YFSETQ. The CDR3 is 16 amino acids. The V segment lost 5 bases and the J segment 6 bases; nucleotides outside the gene matches: 13. The CDR3 nucleotides read TGCGCCAGCAGGCCATTAGCGGGAATGAACGGAAACATTCAGTACTTC. This translates into CASRPLAGMNGNIQYF.

Remarks on this clone: At the DNA level, this CDR3 is encoded by other sequences in the same sample as well. The chain combines TRBV5-1 with TRBJ1-4; 11 positions match TRBD1. Per germline, CDR1 SGHRS and CDR2 YFSETQ. The CDR3 has 15 residues. The V gene end was trimmed by 3 bases and the J gene end by 6 bases; junction bases not matched to a gene: 4. In nucleotides, the CDR3 is TGCGCCAGCAGCTCCGGACAGGGGGCGCATGAAAAACTGTTTTTT. This translates into CASSSGQGAHEKLFF.

This clone was seen a handful of times. The genes are TRBV9 and TRBJ2-3, with D possibly being TRBD1 (7 bases). Germline-derived CDR1 and CDR2 are SGDLS and YYNGEE. This CDR3 has 14 amino acids. Trimming stripped 3 bases from V and 5 bases from J, with 13 bases between. DNA for the CDR3: TGTGCCAGCAGCGGAGGGCAGGGGGGAGATACGCAGTATTTT. Its protein is CASSGGQGGDTQYF. The entire variable domain, with the rest obtained from reference TRBV9 and TRBJ2-3, is as follows: DSGVTQTPKHLITATGQRVTLRCSPRSGDLSVYWYQQSLDQGLQFLIQYYNGEERAKGNILERFSAQQFPDLHSELNLSSLELGDSALYFCASSGGQGGDTQYFGPGTRLTVL.

There are a few counts of this clone. V is TRBV19 and J is TRBJ2-3; 7 bases are shared with TRBD1. V lost 5 bases to trimming and J lost 5 bases; unmatched junction nucleotides: 7. This CDR3 is built from 14 residues. Germline CDR1 LNHDA, CDR2 SQIVND (reference sequence). CDR3 protein: CASSFRGSQDTQYF. The DNA of the CDR3 is TGTGCCAGTAGTTTCAGGGGGTCTCAAGATACGCAGTATTTT.

The chain combines TRBV19 with TRBJ2-5; weak D call: TRBD1 (5 bases). Trimming pared 8 bases from V and 2 bases from J, leaving 12 bases between. Germline lookup yields CDR1 LNHDA and CDR2 SQIVND (reference sequence). The CDR3 covers 13 residues. The CDR3 nucleotides are TGTGCCAGTTCCGGACACCAGCAAGAGACCCAGTACTTC. Amino acid sequence: CASSGHQQETQYF. Combining the CDR3 with reference TRBV19 and TRBJ2-5 gives the whole variable domain DGGITQSPKYLFRKEGQNVTLSCEQNLNHDAMYWYRQDPGQGLRLIYYSQIVNDFQKGDIAEGYSVSREKKESFPLTVTSAQKNPTAFYLCASSGHQQETQYFGPGTRLLVL.

This clone was recorded a few times. This chain joins TRBV7-2 and TRBJ2-4; D unresolved. This CDR3 contains 14 residues. Germline V CDR1 and CDR2: SGHTA, FQGNSA. Trimming took off 6 bases at V and 3 bases at J, with 12 bases between the two ends. CDR3 amino acids: CASSHSRGKNIQYF. The CDR3 DNA reads TGTGCCAGCAGTCATTCCCGAGGCAAAAACATTCAGTACTTC.

This clone was seen only a few times. The chain couples TRBV29-1 to TRBJ1-1; TRBD1 matches at 9 bases. V lost 5 bases and J lost 8; bases outside the gene matches: 6. The CDR3 is made up of 12 amino acids. CDR1 SQVTM and CDR2 ANQGSEA come from the germline V gene. CDR3 loop: CSVPPDRGEAFF. The CDR3 nucleotides are TGCAGCGTTCCACCGGACAGGGGAGAAGCTTTCTTT.

This clone was seen repeatedly, ten times or more. V usage is TRBV7-3 and J usage is TRBJ2-3, with D possibly being TRBD1 or TRBD2 (5 bases each). With 0 bases removed from V and 8 bases from J, the gap between germline ends came to 18 bases. The CDR3 covers 16 residues. CDR1 and CDR2 (germline): SGHTA, FQGTGA. This chain's CDR3 is CASSLTGTYQEGTQYF. The CDR3 region has the DNA TGTGCCAGCAGCTTAACAGGGACGTATCAAGAGGGTACGCAGTATTTT.

In its sample, this clone was seen many times. The genes are TRBV11-2 and TRBJ2-3; D is possibly TRBD1 (5 bases). This CDR3 has 14 residues. Germline CDR1 and CDR2: SGHAT and FQNNGV. V gave up 6 bases and J gave up 4 bases, with 14 bases separating them. The CDR3 region has the DNA TGTGCCAGCAGAATGGCAGGGCTGGCAGATACGCAGTATTTT. As protein: CASRMAGLADTQYF.

This clone was counted between two and nine times. A read error may account for a junction end that differs from germline. V and J are TRBV7-7 and TRBJ2-7, with 7 positions matching TRBD1. The CDR3 consists of 15 residues. CDR1 and CDR2 from the germline V gene are SSHAT and FNYEAQ (reference sequence). The CDR3: CASSSRPTGILEQYF. CDR3 nucleotide sequence: TGTGCTAGCAGCTCTCGCCCGACAGGGATCCTCGAGCAGTACTTC.

The V and J genes are TRBV6-6 and TRBJ1-1; D uncertain. The length of the CDR3 is 11 residues. Germline-derived CDR1 and CDR2 are MNHNY and SVGAGI (reference sequence). The germline V and J ends were trimmed by 7 bases and 4 bases, with 7 bases remaining between them. CDR3 bases: TGTGCCAGCAACTGGGGCACTGAAGCTTTCTTT. Protein: CASNWGTEAFF.

In its sample, this clone was seen a few times. The gene calls are TRBV29-1 and TRBJ1-1; 11 bases match TRBD1. V was clipped by 8 bases and J by 6 bases; unmatched bases: 5. This CDR3 has 12 residues. Germline V gene lookup returns CDR1 SQVTM and CDR2 ANQGSEA. Written as DNA, the CDR3 is TGCAGCTCTAGGACAGGGGGCGCTGAAGCTTTCTTT. Encoded protein: CSSRTGGAEAFF.

This clone was seen only a few times. The chain recombines TRBV11-2 with TRBJ2-3, with 9 bases matching TRBD2. Germline CDR1 SGHAT, CDR2 FQNNGV. V gave up 8 bases and J gave up 4 bases; unmatched junction bases: 7. The CDR3 is made up of 14 amino acids. The CDR3 DNA is TGTGCCAGCGGCCCGGGACTAGCATCAGATACGCAGTATTTT. As protein: CASGPGLASDTQYF.

The CDR3 nucleotides are TGTGCCAGCTCACCATCAGCAACTGTCGAGACCCAGTACTTC. Translating gives CASSPSATVETQYF. V and J are TRBV18 and TRBJ2-5, with no clear D. This CDR3 comprises 14 residues. CDR1 is KGHSH, CDR2 LQKENI, per germline. Between the trimmed V and J ends, which lost 2 bases and 5 bases, there was a span of 12 bases.

This chain links TRBV29-1 with TRBJ1-2, with D unclear. This CDR3 spans 13 amino acids. Trimming removed 4 bases at V and 8 bases at J, with 17 bases between. Germline lookup yields CDR1 SQVTM and CDR2 ANQGSEA. The CDR3 spells CSVVRTSARGYTF. CDR3 DNA: TGCAGCGTTGTCAGGACTTCGGCAAGAGGCTACACCTTC.

Many counts were recorded for this clone. The same CDR3 arises from other DNA sequences in this sample as well. The V gene is TRBV2, the J gene TRBJ1-1, with D uncertain. The V gene's germline CDR1 is SNHLY and CDR2 FYNNEI. V was clipped by 4 bases and J by 2 bases, with 8 bases between them. This CDR3 comprises 13 residues. The CDR3 DNA follows: TGTGCCAGCAGTGGTGGGGTAAACACTGAAGCTTTCTTT. It specifies CASSGGVNTEAFF.

The chain joins TRBV7-9 to TRBJ2-7; TRBD2 is a possible D gene (6 bases). CDR3 size: 18 residues. V dropped 0 bases and J dropped 5 bases, with 23 bases sitting between them. Germline CDR1 SEHNR, CDR2 FQNEAQ (reference sequence). As DNA, the CDR3 is TGTGCCAGCAGCTTAGCGCTGATTCATTTTGGGAGGACCCACGAGCAGTACTTC. It yields the protein CASSLALIHFGRTHEQYF.

At least ten counts were recorded for this clone. Distinct nucleotide sequences in the sample also encode this CDR3. The chain uses TRBV5-6 and TRBJ2-1, with unresolved D. CDR1 is SGHDT and CDR2 is YYEEEE in the germline V gene. V was pared by 0 bases and J by 1 base, with 2 bases between. This CDR3 contains 13 residues. The CDR3 here is CASSLGSYNEQFF. CDR3 coding DNA: TGTGCCAGCAGCTTGGGGTCCTACAATGAGCAGTTCTTC. Variable domain in full (rest from reference TRBV5-6 and TRBJ2-1): DAGVTQSPTHLIKTRGQQVTLRCSPKSGHDTVSWYQQALGQGPQFIFQYYEEEERQRGNFPDRFSGHQFPNYSSELNVNALLLGDSALYLCASSLGSYNEQFFGPGTRLTVL.

The CDR3: CASSLVWASGTPYEQYF. CDR3 in DNA: TGTGCCAGCAGCTTAGTATGGGCTAGCGGAACCCCCTACGAGCAGTACTTC. This chain connects TRBV7-8 to TRBJ2-7; TRBD2 matches 7 bases. Trimming at V came to 1 base and at J to 2 bases, leaving 11 bases not matched to a gene. Germline CDR1 reads SGHVS; CDR2 reads FQNEAQ. The CDR3 runs to 17 residues.

This clone has a handful of counts. V and J are TRBV10-3 and TRBJ1-2; 7 bases align to TRBD1. This CDR3 is built from 14 residues. The V gene's germline CDR1 is ENHRY and CDR2 SYGVKD. Trimming took 5 bases from V and 8 from J; bases not matched to a gene: 11. As DNA, the CDR3 is TGTGCCATCAGTAGACAGGGCCCAGTAGTGGGCTACACCTTC. It specifies CAISRQGPVVGYTF.

This clone was recorded a few times. The V gene is TRBV30, the J gene TRBJ2-7, with 8 bases fitting TRBD2. CDR3 size: 13 residues. Germline-derived CDR1 and CDR2 are GTSNPN and SVGIG (reference sequence). V gave up 5 bases and J gave up 5 bases; unmatched junction bases: 8. In DNA form, the CDR3 reads TGTGCCTGGCACAGGGTCGGGGGGGACGAGCAGTACTTC. This translates into CAWHRVGGDEQYF.

The table lists this clone with many counts. The chain combines TRBV29-1 with TRBJ2-5, with 12 bases matching TRBD2. The CDR3 is made up of 17 amino acids. Germline loops: CDR1 SQVTM, CDR2 ANQGSEA. After removal of 5 bases from V and 4 bases from J, the junction contained 14 bases not matched to a gene. The DNA for the CDR3 is TGCAGCGTTCAGTTGGGGGCTAGCGGGAGGGCCGGAGAGACCCAGTACTTC. Translated: CSVQLGASGRAGETQYF.

The rearrangement joins TRBV28 to TRBJ2-3; TRBD2 might be the D (7 bases). This CDR3 is 13 amino acids long. The V end was cut by 10 bases, the J end by 3 bases, with 14 bases between. Germline V CDR1 and CDR2: MDHEN, SYDVKM. The CDR3 DNA reads TGTGCCACTTCGGGGGGCGGGACAGATACGCAGTATTTT. Amino acids: CATSGGGTDTQYF.

This clone was seen more than once but under ten times. The V gene is TRBV7-2, the J gene TRBJ2-7; D possibly uses TRBD1 or TRBD2 (5 bases each). CDR3 length: 14 residues. CDR1 SGHTA and CDR2 FQGNSA come from the germline V gene. V dropped 4 bases and J dropped 4 bases, with 14 bases sitting between them. The CDR3 DNA sequence: TGTGCCAGCAGCTCCCGGGACCGGAAATACGAGCAGTACTTC. It translates to CASSSRDRKYEQYF.

This clone was seen more than once but under ten times. V is TRBV14 and J is TRBJ2-4, with D uncertain. CDR1 SGHDN and CDR2 FVKESK come from the germline V gene. V was clipped by 4 bases and J by 1 base, with 8 bases between them. The CDR3 totals 14 residues. The CDR3 loop is CASSLAGAKNIQYF. The DNA of the CDR3 is TGTGCCAGCAGCCTTGCTGGCGCCAAAAACATTCAGTACTTC.

The chain has TRBV6-5 and TRBJ2-7; D is ambiguous. Germline CDR1 MNHEY, CDR2 SVGAGI. The CDR3 runs to 11 residues. The ends were cut back, 11 bases at V and 2 bases at J, with 10 bases in the middle. CDR3 region: CAVADPYEQYF. DNA of the CDR3: TGTGCCGTGGCAGACCCCTACGAGCAGTACTTC.

The J gene is TRBJ2-3, the V gene TRBV7-8, with TRBD2 matching 14 bases. The CDR3 contains 18 residues. CDR1 SGHVS and CDR2 FQNEAQ come from the germline V gene. With V trimmed by 2 bases and J by 4 bases, 8 bases remained unmatched. The CDR3 spells CASSLQWATSGGADTQYF. The CDR3, as DNA: TGTGCCAGCAGCTTACAATGGGCGACTAGCGGGGGGGCAGATACGCAGTATTTT.